A selection of T cell receptor beta chains follows, all from one sample in a study of regulatory T cells in long-lasting Graves disease. TCRdb processed the multiplex PCR reads anew with MiXCR; each CDR3 protein has one entry. This sample has under 450,000 distinct CDR3 sequences, with less than 25% found just once. The sequencing used peripheral blood mononuclear cells (PBMCs), collected when the disease was refractory, from a patient treated with antithyroid drugs. These receptors were collected from a female donor with Graves disease. The CDR3 runs from the conserved cysteine through the conserved F or W. Fields, in order: V gene, D gene, clone size, J gene, CDR3 DNA, CDR3 protein. D genes are given only for firm matches. The size of a clone is reported for some rows only, either as once, few or many, or as a class for expanded clones.

V: TRBV15
D: .
size: many
J: TRBJ2-7
DNA: TGTGCCACCAGCAGAGAGTACTACGAGCAGTACTTC
CDR3: CATSREYYEQYF

V: TRBV28
D: TRBD1
size: many
J: TRBJ2-4
DNA: TGTGCCAGCAACCCAGGGGGAACCAAAAACATTCAGTACTTC
CDR3: CASNPGGTKNIQYF

V: TRBV6-1
D: TRBD1
size: .
J: TRBJ1-5
DNA: TGTGCCAGCAACCGGGGACAGGGTTGCAGCAATCAGCCCCAGCATTTT
CDR3: CASNRGQGCSNQPQHF

V: TRBV12-3/TRBV12-4
D: .
size: .
J: TRBJ2-4
DNA: TGTGCCAGCAGTTACGAGTTGGACCCAAAAAACATTCAGTACTTC
CDR3: CASSYELDPKNIQYF

V: TRBV7-2
D: .
size: few
J: TRBJ2-7
DNA: TGTGCCAGCAGCTTAGGAGTAGGAACGACCTACGAGCAGTACTTC
CDR3: CASSLGVGTTYEQYF

V: TRBV3-1
D: .
size: many
J: TRBJ1-5
DNA: TGTGCCAGCAGCCAAGAGGGGGGTGATCAGCCCCAGCATTTT
CDR3: CASSQEGGDQPQHF

V: TRBV9
D: .
size: .
J: TRBJ2-4
DNA: TGTGCCAGCAGCGCGCTACAGGGAGACATTCAGTACTTC
CDR3: CASSALQGDIQYF

V: TRBV11-2
D: TRBD2
size: .
J: TRBJ2-2
DNA: TGTGCCAGCAGCGCCCTGGGGGCGGGAGGGCCCCCCGGGGAGCTGTTTTTT
CDR3: CASSALGAGGPPGELFF

V: TRBV15
D: .
size: few
J: TRBJ2-5
DNA: TGTGCCACCAGCTTCCGCTATAAGGAGACCCAGTACTTC
CDR3: CATSFRYKETQYF

V: TRBV24-1
D: TRBD1
size: .
J: TRBJ1-2
DNA: TGTGCCACCAGGACTGGGACAGGAAGCTACACCTTC
CDR3: CATRTGTGSYTF

V: TRBV18
D: .
size: many
J: TRBJ2-5
DNA: TGTGCCAGCTCACGCCTCCTCGAGACCCAGTACTTC
CDR3: CASSRLLETQYF

V: TRBV19
D: TRBD1
size: .
J: TRBJ2-7
DNA: TGTGCCAGTAGTGTCAACCTCCCGGGACAGGGTTTGACCTACGAGCAGTACTTC
CDR3: CASSVNLPGQGLTYEQYF

V: TRBV18
D: .
size: many
J: TRBJ1-2
DNA: TGTGCCAGCTCACCACGCAGGGGCTATGGCTACACCTTC
CDR3: CASSPRRGYGYTF

V: TRBV9
D: .
size: .
J: TRBJ2-7
DNA: TGTGCCAGCAGCTCCGGGACGGAGAACTACGAGCAGTACTTC
CDR3: CASSSGTENYEQYF

V: TRBV20-1
D: TRBD1
size: many
J: TRBJ1-2
DNA: TGCAGTGGCGCTCCGGGACAGGGAAGGAATGGCTACACCTTC
CDR3: CSGAPGQGRNGYTF

V: TRBV7-9
D: .
size: .
J: TRBJ2-7
DNA: TGTGCCAGCAGCTTCGCTAGCAACTACGAGCAGTACTTC
CDR3: CASSFASNYEQYF

V: TRBV12-3/TRBV12-4
D: .
size: many
J: TRBJ1-4
DNA: TGTGCCAGCAGTTTCTCCTCCGATGAAAAACTGTTTTTT
CDR3: CASSFSSDEKLFF

V: TRBV6-2/TRBV6-3
D: TRBD1
size: many
J: TRBJ1-4
DNA: TGTGCCAGCGTCATAACAGGGGGTGGTGAAAAACTGTTTTTT
CDR3: CASVITGGGEKLFF

V: TRBV29-1
D: .
size: few
J: TRBJ1-3
DNA: TGCAGCGTTGTCACTGGAAACACCATATATTTT
CDR3: CSVVTGNTIYF

V: TRBV3-1
D: .
size: many
J: TRBJ2-2
DNA: TGTGCCAGCAGCCAAGGGACCGGGGAGCTGTTTTTT
CDR3: CASSQGTGELFF

V: TRBV20-1
D: TRBD2
size: .
J: TRBJ2-1
DNA: TGCAGTGCTAGAGATCAGACTAGCGGGAGATCCGGTGAGCAGTTCTTC
CDR3: CSARDQTSGRSGEQFF

V: TRBV6-2/TRBV6-3
D: .
size: few
J: TRBJ1-2
DNA: TGTGCCAGCAGTCAACCCACGGGCTATGGCTACACCTTC
CDR3: CASSQPTGYGYTF

V: TRBV6-1
D: .
size: many
J: TRBJ1-6
DNA: TGTGCCAGCTTGGGTGACTATTGGACTTCACCCCTCCACTTT
CDR3: CASLGDYWTSPLHF

V: TRBV3-1
D: .
size: many
J: TRBJ1-5
DNA: TGTGCCAGCAGCTTCGGGGATAATCAGCCCCAGCATTTT
CDR3: CASSFGDNQPQHF

V: TRBV6-9
D: .
size: few
J: TRBJ1-1
DNA: TGTGCCAGCAGTTGGGGGCAGCCGACGGGTGAAGCTTTCTTT
CDR3: CASSWGQPTGEAFF

V: TRBV27
D: TRBD1
size: .
J: TRBJ1-1
DNA: TGTGCCAGCAGTTCCTCCGGGACAGGGCACCATGAAGCTTTCTTT
CDR3: CASSSSGTGHHEAFF

V: TRBV3-1
D: TRBD1
size: .
J: TRBJ1-5
DNA: TGTGCCAGCAGCCCCACGAAACCTGACAGGGAAGTCAATCAGCCCCAGCATTTT
CDR3: CASSPTKPDREVNQPQHF

V: TRBV7-9
D: TRBD2
size: .
J: TRBJ2-7
DNA: TGTGCCAGCAGCGCCCCCCCGGGGGGGACCTCCTACGAGCAGTACTTC
CDR3: CASSAPPGGTSYEQYF

V: TRBV11-2
D: TRBD1
size: many
J: TRBJ2-5
DNA: TGTGCCAGCAGCCGACAGGGAGCTGGGGAGACCCAGTACTTC
CDR3: CASSRQGAGETQYF

V: TRBV15
D: .
size: many
J: TRBJ2-7
DNA: TGTGCCACCAGCAGAACCCTGGGGGCTAGGCAGTACGAGCAGTACTTC
CDR3: CATSRTLGARQYEQYF

V: TRBV18
D: TRBD1
size: .
J: TRBJ1-2
DNA: TGTGCCAGCTCCCCCGGGACAGGGGGTGGCTACACCTTC
CDR3: CASSPGTGGGYTF

V: TRBV7-9
D: .
size: many
J: TRBJ1-2
DNA: TGTGCCAGCAGCTTAGTCAACCCCGGGAACAATGGCTACACCTTC
CDR3: CASSLVNPGNNGYTF

V: TRBV7-2
D: .
size: .
J: TRBJ2-7
DNA: TGTGCCAGCAGCTTAGAACATGGGCCTGCGCAGAGATACGAGCAGTACTTC
CDR3: CASSLEHGPAQRYEQYF

V: TRBV6-2/TRBV6-3
D: TRBD2
size: few
J: TRBJ2-2
DNA: TGTGCCAGCAGCGTCCGACTAGCGGAAGGGGAGCTGTTTTTT
CDR3: CASSVRLAEGELFF

V: TRBV12-3/TRBV12-4
D: .
size: many
J: TRBJ1-2
DNA: TGTGCCAGCAGTCCCCACAGGGATTTCTATGGCTACACCTTC
CDR3: CASSPHRDFYGYTF

V: TRBV5-1
D: .
size: once
J: TRBJ2-3
DNA: TGCGCCAGCAGCTTGGAGAAGGGAGATACGCAGTATTTT
CDR3: CASSLEKGDTQYF

V: TRBV6-1
D: .
size: few
J: TRBJ1-3
DNA: TGTGCCAGCAGCCCATGGACGGGACCCTCTGGAAACACCATATATTTT
CDR3: CASSPWTGPSGNTIYF

V: TRBV7-9
D: TRBD2
size: many
J: TRBJ2-5
DNA: TGTGCCAGCAGCTTTCGGGCTAGCGGGGTCGAGACCCAGTACTTC
CDR3: CASSFRASGVETQYF

V: TRBV29-1
D: TRBD2
size: .
J: TRBJ2-7
DNA: TGCAGCGTTGAAACCGTTGGGGGGGGACTAGCCCGCGGGCAGTACTTC
CDR3: CSVETVGGGLARGQYF